A single T cell receptor beta chain is shown here with its context. Its antigen is currently unknown. The entry originates in a study of OX40 agonist ivuxolimab in advanced cancers. Overall study context: People who had prior anti-PD-1, anti-PD-L1 or anti-CTLA-4 therapy could take part, and approximately 44% had some.

Data came from immunoSEQ multiplex PCR; TCRdb stores just in-frame clones and leaves some out. The sample contains 75,000 to 80,000 clones, about four fifths of which appear only once. This CDR3 is 16 amino acids long. The trim removed 0 bases at V and 2 bases at J, leaving 4 bases unmatched. Germline CDR1 and CDR2: SNHLY and FYNNEI. Overall study results and limits: The work left the antigen specificity of expanded peripheral T cells undetermined.

This TCR was recovered from an adult with an advanced solid tumor such as melanoma, head and neck, liver or kidney cancer. The chain is built from TRBV2 and TRBJ2-3; 8 bases are shared with TRBD1. The sequences come from CD4+ or CD8+ T cells sorted from blood, collected in a trial of the OX40 agonist ivuxolimab. CDR3 nucleotides: TGTGCCAGCAGTGAAGCGCTCCAGGGGGCCACAGATACGCAGTATTTT. Encoded protein: CASSEALQGATDTQYF.